The clone carrying this T cell receptor beta chain was seen more than once but under ten times. The TCR beta CDR3 regions underwent amplification using RNA transcripts as the source. TCR CDR3 regions were first amplified by RT-PCR with HTBI primers. TCRdb redid the calling of the multiplex PCR reads with MiXCR, one entry per CDR3 protein. The sample carries hundreds of thousands of distinct CDR3 sequences, 14% recorded once. It was uncontrolled infection, other autoimmune disease, pregnancy or lactation that excluded patients. The ends lost 0 bases at V and 2 bases at J; junction bases unmatched: 4. The CDR3 spans 16 residues. Per the germline V gene, CDR1 is LGHDT and CDR2 is YNNKEL (reference sequence). This specimen comes from a study of T cells in Graves' hyperthyroidism and ophthalmopathy.

The chain links TRBV3-1 to TRBJ2-1; 7 positions agree with TRBD2. This sequence originates from a woman aged 45-65 years with Graves' ophthalmopathy. The sample consisted of blood. The CDR3: CASSQDKLAPYNEQFF. In nucleotides, the CDR3 is TGTGCCAGCAGCCAAGATAAACTAGCGCCCTACAATGAGCAGTTCTTC.